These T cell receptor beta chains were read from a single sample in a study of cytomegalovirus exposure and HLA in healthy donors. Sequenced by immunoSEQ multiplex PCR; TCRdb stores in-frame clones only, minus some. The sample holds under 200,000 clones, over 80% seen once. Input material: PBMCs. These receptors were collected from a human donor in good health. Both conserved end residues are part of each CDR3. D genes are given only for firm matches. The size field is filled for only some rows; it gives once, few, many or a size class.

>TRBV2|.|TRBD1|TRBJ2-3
CASSVGQGADTQYF
TGTGCCAGCAGTGTGGGACAGGGGGCAGATACGCAGTATTTT
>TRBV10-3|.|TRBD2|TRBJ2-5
CAISESGGAGETQYF
TGTGCCATCAGTGAGAGCGGGGGGGCGGGAGAGACCCAGTACTTC
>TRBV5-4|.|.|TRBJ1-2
CASSLTASNYGYTF
TGTGCCAGCAGCTTGACAGCCTCTAACTATGGCTACACCTTC
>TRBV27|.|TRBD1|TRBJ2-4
CASSLSDRDAIQYF
TGTGCCAGCAGTTTATCGGACAGGGACGCCATTCAGTACTTC
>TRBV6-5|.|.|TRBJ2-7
CASKRTLGSYEQYF
TGTGCCAGCAAAAGGACTCTTGGCTCCTACGAGCAGTACTTC
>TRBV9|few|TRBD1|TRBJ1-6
CASSGTGRDRNFNSPLHF
TGTGCCAGCAGCGGTACAGGCCGGGACAGGAATTTTAATTCACCCCTCCACTTT
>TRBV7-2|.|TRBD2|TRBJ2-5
CASSVGLAEETQYF
TGTGCCAGCAGCGTTGGACTAGCAGAAGAGACCCAGTACTTC
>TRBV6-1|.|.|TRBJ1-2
CASSDVGEDHYGYTF
TGTGCCAGCAGTGATGTGGGGGAGGATCACTATGGCTACACCTTC
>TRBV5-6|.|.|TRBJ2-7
CASSFIYEQYF
TGTGCCAGCAGCTTTATCTACGAGCAGTACTTC
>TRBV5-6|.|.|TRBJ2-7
CASSETGTYSYEQYF
TGTGCCAGCAGCGAAACCGGGACTTATTCCTACGAGCAGTACTTC
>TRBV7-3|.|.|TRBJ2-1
CASSLSRYNEQFF
TGTGCCAGCAGCTTGTCGCGGTACAATGAGCAGTTCTTC
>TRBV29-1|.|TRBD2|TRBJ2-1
CSVDLAGGQIEQFF
TGCAGCGTTGATCTAGCGGGGGGCCAGATTGAGCAGTTCTTC
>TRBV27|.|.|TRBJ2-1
CASSLSISYNEQFF
TGTGCCAGCAGTTTATCTATATCCTACAATGAGCAGTTCTTC